The 20 T cell receptor beta chains below were found in one sample sequenced in a study of blood T cell repertoires in COVID-19 (dated by TCRdb to 2019 to 2021). Library method: the immunoSEQ multiplex PCR assay. TCRdb took over this immuneACCESS table, retaining in-frame rearrangements with V and J assigned. Such tables are incomplete; in checked studies, under half of the missing clones stem from an unresolved V gene, and the remainder is unexplained. This sample comprises 150,000 or so clones, around 84% of them detected only once. Jointly, the top ten make up 5.5% to 7% of the sample. The sequencing sample was made of peripheral blood. The receptors here all came from a man in his forties or fifties with active or convalescent COVID-19.

The V call is TRBV18, the J call TRBJ1-2; D not resolved. Deletions cut 3 bases from V and 0 bases from J, with 8 bases between. The CDR3 totals 14 residues. Germline CDR1 reads KGHSH; CDR2 reads LQKENI. CDR3 sequence (DNA): TGTGCCAGCTCACCCTCACCAGCTAACTATGGCTACACCTTC. It translates to CASSPSPANYGYTF.

V and J are TRBV15 and TRBJ1-5, with a weak D call TRBD1 (6 bases). The CDR3 contains 14 residues. The germline V gene encodes CDR1 LNHNV and CDR2 YYDKDF (reference sequence). V lost 3 bases to trimming and J lost 6 bases, with 12 bases between them. CDR3 protein: CATSSVPGAQPQHF. The DNA of the CDR3 is TGTGCCACCAGCAGCGTCCCAGGGGCTCAGCCCCAGCATTTT.

The chain carries TRBV21-1 and TRBJ1-5; the table calls TRBD1, which could not be checked here. TRBV21-1 constitutes a pseudogene. There are 14 residues in the CDR3. In nucleotides, the CDR3 is TGTGCCAGCAATACAGGGGTGAGCAATCAGCCCCAGCATTTT. Protein sequence: CASNTGVSNQPQHF.

This sequence joins TRBV18 and TRBJ1-6; 7 positions agree with TRBD1. The CDR3 covers 15 residues. Germline CDR1 is KGHSH and CDR2 is LQKENI. J gave up 5 bases and V 5 bases, and 6 bases lay outside the gene matches. CDR3 nucleotide sequence: TGTGCCAGCTCAGCGACAGGGTTAGATAATTCACCCCTCCACTTT. Translation: CASSATGLDNSPLHF.

The chain uses TRBV5-1 and TRBJ2-3; 12 bases line up with TRBD1. In germline, CDR1 is SGHRS, CDR2 YFSETQ. J lost 8 bases, V lost 0 bases, and 4 bases had no gene match. This CDR3 is built from 15 residues. The CDR3 nucleotides read TGCGCCAGCAGCTTGGCGGGACAGGGGGCCGGTACGCAGTATTTT. Its translation: CASSLAGQGAGTQYF.

The rearrangement joins TRBV19 to TRBJ1-1; 7 bases agree with TRBD1. V lost 6 bases and J lost 0; bases outside the gene matches: 4. The CDR3 is made up of 14 amino acids. The germline V gene encodes CDR1 LNHDA and CDR2 SQIVND (reference sequence). The CDR3 here is CASSRGQVNTEAFF. CDR3 bases: TGTGCCAGTAGCAGAGGACAGGTGAACACTGAAGCTTTCTTT.

This sequence joins TRBV18 and TRBJ2-7; no clear D. CDR3 length: 15 residues. V was clipped by 4 bases and J by 4 bases, with 17 bases between them. Germline V gives CDR1 KGHSH, CDR2 LQKENI. The CDR3 loop reads CASSQTPLGPYEQYF. The CDR3 bases are TGTGCCAGCTCACAAACTCCCCTGGGCCCGTACGAGCAGTACTTC. Combining the CDR3 with reference TRBV18 and TRBJ2-7 gives the whole variable domain NAGVMQNPRHLVRRRGQEARLRCSPMKGHSHVYWYRQLPEEGLKFMVYLQKENIIDESGMPKERFSAEFPKEGPSILRIQQVVRGDSAAYFCASSQTPLGPYEQYFGPGTRLTVT.

This chain uses TRBV5-4 with TRBJ2-7; 10 positions match TRBD2. Germline assignment: CDR1 SGHNT and CDR2 YYREEE (reference sequence). CDR3 length: 15 amino acids. The junction had 3 bases not matched to a gene; V was cut back by 0 bases and J by 3 bases. The CDR3, as DNA: TGTGCCAGCAGCTTGGAACTAGCGGGGAACTACGAGCAGTACTTC. This translates into CASSLELAGNYEQYF.

The gene calls are TRBV2 and TRBJ1-2, with D uncertain. The germline CDR1 and CDR2 sequences are SNHLY and FYNNEI. The CDR3 is 10 amino acids. The germline V and J ends were trimmed by 8 bases and 8 bases, with 9 bases remaining between them. The DNA of the CDR3 is TGTGCCAGCCAGAGAGGCGGCTACACCTTC. The encoded protein is CASQRGGYTF.

This sequence joins TRBV4-3 and TRBJ2-3; 13 bases line up with TRBD2. The CDR3 loop spans 16 amino acids. With 1 base clipped from V and 5 bases from J, the junction kept 3 bases outside the gene matches. CDR1 is LGHNA and CDR2 is YSLEER in the germline V gene. The CDR3 spells CASSQARLAGGDTQYF. DNA of the CDR3: TGCGCCAGCAGCCAAGCTCGACTAGCGGGAGGAGATACGCAGTATTTT.

The gene calls are TRBV19 and TRBJ1-2, with D unclear. CDR3 length: 14 residues. V was shortened by 7 bases and J by 7 bases, with 19 bases between the two germline ends. The germline V gene encodes CDR1 LNHDA and CDR2 SQIVND (reference sequence). CDR3 sequence reads: CASTLTTATTGYTF. CDR3 nucleotide sequence: TGTGCCAGTACCCTTACCACTGCCACCACTGGCTACACCTTC.

This clone was seen just once. The J gene is TRBJ2-2, the V gene TRBV11-3; tentatively, D is TRBD1 (6 bases). V gave up 1 base and J gave up 8 bases, with 8 bases separating them. The germline gives CDR1 SGHNT, CDR2 YENEEA. The CDR3 is 13 residues long. The CDR3 reads CASSLVRGGELFF. In DNA, the CDR3 is TGTGCCAGCAGCTTAGTCAGGGGAGGGGAGCTGTTTTTT.

The rearrangement joins TRBV7-2 to TRBJ2-5; D possibly corresponds to TRBD1 (6 bases). V was shortened by 6 bases and J by 4 bases, with 15 bases between the two germline ends. This CDR3 has 14 amino acids. The germline CDR1 and CDR2 sequences are SGHTA and FQGNSA. The CDR3 coding sequence is TGTGCCAGCAGATCAGGGGTCGGTGTAGAGACCCAGTACTTC. This codes for CASRSGVGVETQYF.

The chain uses TRBV3-1 (or the pseudogene TRBV3-2) and TRBJ2-5; TRBD2 aligns across 7 bases. J gave up 9 bases and V 3 bases, and 7 bases lay outside the gene matches. The CDR3 consists of 13 residues. Germline values: CDR1 LGHDT, CDR2 YNNKEL (reference sequence). The CDR3 spells CASSHPPREAQYF. CDR3 nucleotide sequence: TGTGCCAGCAGCCATCCCCCACGGGAGGCCCAGTACTTC.

The chain links TRBV6-5 to TRBJ1-6, with no clear D. CDR3 size: 15 residues. The germline V gene has CDR1 MNHEY and CDR2 SVGAGI. Between the trimmed V and J ends, which lost 7 bases and 5 bases, there was a span of 15 bases. The CDR3, as DNA: TGTGCCAGCAAAATGGCACAGCGGGATAATTCACCCCTCCACTTT. It translates to CASKMAQRDNSPLHF.

The rearrangement uses TRBV5-4 and TRBJ2-7, with TRBD2 matching 10 bases. CDR1 is SGHNT, CDR2 YYREEE, per germline (reference sequence). The CDR3 has 15 amino acids. The junction had 3 bases not matched to a gene; V was cut back by 1 base and J by 2 bases. CDR3 amino acids: CASSLPTSGTYEQYF. In nucleotides, the CDR3 is TGTGCCAGCAGCTTGCCCACTAGCGGGACCTACGAGCAGTACTTC.

In its sample, this clone was seen once. The genes are TRBV18 and TRBJ2-5; maybe TRBD1 (7 bases). The V gene's germline CDR1 is KGHSH and CDR2 LQKENI. V was pared by 4 bases and J by 4 bases, with 13 bases between. There are 14 residues in the CDR3. The CDR3 sequence is CASSLGQGGETQYF. DNA of the CDR3: TGTGCCAGCTCACTGGGCCAGGGGGGAGAGACCCAGTACTTC.

This clone was seen once. J is TRBJ2-5 and V is TRBV7-2; the D gene is possibly TRBD2 (7 bases). The germline V and J ends were trimmed by 5 bases and 8 bases, with 21 bases remaining between them. This CDR3 has 15 residues. Germline CDR1 SGHTA, CDR2 FQGNSA. CDR3 DNA: TGTGCCAGCAGCCATGGGGGGGGCGGGACTCTTACCCAGTACTTC. It encodes CASSHGGGGTLTQYF.

The chain joins TRBV6-6 to TRBJ1-2; TRBD1 might be the D (6 bases). Trimming took 4 bases from V and 4 from J, leaving 19 bases between them. The CDR3 runs 16 residues. Germline CDR1 and CDR2: MNHNY and SVGAGI (reference sequence). The CDR3 DNA is TGTGCCAGCAGTTCATATAACAGGGTCGAAATCTATGGCTACACCTTC. Protein: CASSSYNRVEIYGYTF.

The V and J genes are TRBV18 and TRBJ1-2; possibly TRBD1 for D (6 bases). The CDR3 runs 17 residues. Trimming removed 4 bases from V and 0 bases from J, with 18 bases in between. Per the germline V gene, CDR1 is KGHSH and CDR2 is LQKENI. The CDR3 nucleotides are TGTGCCAGCTCACGTAATAGGGACACTGGTGCTAACTATGGCTACACCTTC. It is translated as CASSRNRDTGANYGYTF.